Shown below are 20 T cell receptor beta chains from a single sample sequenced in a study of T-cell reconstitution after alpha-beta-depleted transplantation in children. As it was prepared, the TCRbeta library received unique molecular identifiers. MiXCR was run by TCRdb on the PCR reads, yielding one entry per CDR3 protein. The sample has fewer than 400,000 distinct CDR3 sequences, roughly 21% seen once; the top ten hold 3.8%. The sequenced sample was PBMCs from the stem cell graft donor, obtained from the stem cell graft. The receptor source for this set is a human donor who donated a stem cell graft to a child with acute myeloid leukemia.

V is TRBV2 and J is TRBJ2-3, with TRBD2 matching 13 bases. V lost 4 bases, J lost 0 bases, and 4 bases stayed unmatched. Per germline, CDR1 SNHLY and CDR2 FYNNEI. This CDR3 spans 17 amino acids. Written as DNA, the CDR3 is TGTGCCAGCAGTGGACTAGCGGGAGGACCTAGCACAGATACGCAGTATTTT. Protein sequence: CASSGLAGGPSTDTQYF. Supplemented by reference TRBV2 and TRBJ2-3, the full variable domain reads EPEVTQTPSHQVTQMGQEVILRCVPISNHLYFYWYRQILGQKVEFLVSFYNNEISEKSEIFDDQFSVERPDGSNFTLKIRSTKLEDSAMYFCASSGLAGGPSTDTQYFGPGTRLTVL.

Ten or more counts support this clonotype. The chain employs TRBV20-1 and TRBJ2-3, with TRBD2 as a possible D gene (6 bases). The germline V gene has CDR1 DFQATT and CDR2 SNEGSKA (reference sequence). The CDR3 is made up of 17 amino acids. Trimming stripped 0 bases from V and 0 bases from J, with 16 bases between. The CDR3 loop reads CSARDISGRISTDTQYF. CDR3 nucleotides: TGCAGTGCTAGAGATATTAGCGGTCGTATTAGCACAGATACGCAGTATTTT.

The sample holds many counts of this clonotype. The CDR3 sequence is CASRRTSGSSYEQYF. As DNA, the CDR3 is TGTGCCAGCAGGCGCACTAGCGGGAGCTCCTACGAGCAGTACTTC. The chain combines TRBV12-3 or TRBV12-4 with TRBJ2-7; 11 nucleotides agree with TRBD2. The CDR3 length is 15 residues. The V segment lost 6 bases and the J segment 0 bases; nucleotides outside the gene matches: 4.

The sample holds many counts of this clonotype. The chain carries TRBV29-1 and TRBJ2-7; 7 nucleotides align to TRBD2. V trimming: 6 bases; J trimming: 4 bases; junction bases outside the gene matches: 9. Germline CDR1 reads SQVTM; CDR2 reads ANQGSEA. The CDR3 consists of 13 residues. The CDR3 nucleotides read TGCAGCGTAGGTAGCGGGTCTACTTACGAGCAGTACTTC. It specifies CSVGSGSTYEQYF.

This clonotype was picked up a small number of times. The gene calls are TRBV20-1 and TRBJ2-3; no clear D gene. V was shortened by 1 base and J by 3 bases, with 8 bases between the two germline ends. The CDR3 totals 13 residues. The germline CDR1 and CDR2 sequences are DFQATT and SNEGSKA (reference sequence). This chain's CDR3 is CSARGARTDTQYF. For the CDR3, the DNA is TGCAGTGCTAGAGGGGCGAGAACAGATACGCAGTATTTT.

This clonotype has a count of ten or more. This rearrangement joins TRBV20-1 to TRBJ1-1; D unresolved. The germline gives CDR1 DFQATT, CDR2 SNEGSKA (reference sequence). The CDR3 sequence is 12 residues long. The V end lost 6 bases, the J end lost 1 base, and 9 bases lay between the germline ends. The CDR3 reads CSADETNTEAFF. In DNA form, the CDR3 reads TGCAGTGCGGACGAAACGAACACTGAAGCTTTCTTT.

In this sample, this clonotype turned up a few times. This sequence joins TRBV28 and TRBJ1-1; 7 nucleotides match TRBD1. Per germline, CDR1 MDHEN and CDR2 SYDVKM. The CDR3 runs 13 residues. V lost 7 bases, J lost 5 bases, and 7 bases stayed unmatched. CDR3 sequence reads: CASTNDRVTEAFF. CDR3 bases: TGTGCCAGCACCAACGACAGGGTTACTGAAGCTTTCTTT. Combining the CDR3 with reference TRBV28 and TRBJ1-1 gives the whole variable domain DVKVTQSSRYLVKRTGEKVFLECVQDMDHENMFWYRQDPGLGLRLIYFSYDVKMKEKGDIPEGYSVSREKKERFSLILESASTNQTSMYLCASTNDRVTEAFFGQGTRLTVV.

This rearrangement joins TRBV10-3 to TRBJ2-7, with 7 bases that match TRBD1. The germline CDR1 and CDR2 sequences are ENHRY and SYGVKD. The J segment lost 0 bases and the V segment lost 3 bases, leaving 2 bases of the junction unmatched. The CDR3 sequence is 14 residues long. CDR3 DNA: TGTGCCATCAGTGACTCAGGGGGCTCCTACGAGCAGTACTTC. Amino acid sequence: CAISDSGGSYEQYF.

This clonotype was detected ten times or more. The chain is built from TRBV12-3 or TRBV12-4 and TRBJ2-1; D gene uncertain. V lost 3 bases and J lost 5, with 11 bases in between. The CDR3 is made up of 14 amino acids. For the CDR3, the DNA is TGTGCCAGCAGTTTCCGGAAAGGTAACAATGAGCAGTTCTTC. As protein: CASSFRKGNNEQFF.

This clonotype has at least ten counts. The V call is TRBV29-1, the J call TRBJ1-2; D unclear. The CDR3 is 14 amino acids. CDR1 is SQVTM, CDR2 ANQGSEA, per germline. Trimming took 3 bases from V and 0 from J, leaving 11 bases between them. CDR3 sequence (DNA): TGCAGCGTTGAGGGATACTACCCTAACTATGGCTACACCTTC. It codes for CSVEGYYPNYGYTF.

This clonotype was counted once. The CDR3 DNA reads as TGTGCCAGCAGTCCCCACGGGATGTCGCGGGGATTGGGCTATGGCTACACCTTC. Its translation is CASSPHGMSRGLGYGYTF. The chain couples TRBV12-3 or TRBV12-4 to TRBJ1-2, with D hard to call. V dropped 5 bases and J dropped 4 bases, with 26 bases sitting between them. This CDR3 is built from 18 residues.

For the CDR3, the DNA is TGCAGTGCCACCGTGGATACGCAGTATTTT. Its protein product is CSATVDTQYF. The chain joins TRBV20-1 to TRBJ2-3, with D unclear. With 6 bases removed from V and 6 bases from J, the gap between germline ends came to 7 bases. The length of the CDR3 is 10 residues. Germline V gene sequence: CDR1 DFQATT, CDR2 SNEGSKA (reference sequence).

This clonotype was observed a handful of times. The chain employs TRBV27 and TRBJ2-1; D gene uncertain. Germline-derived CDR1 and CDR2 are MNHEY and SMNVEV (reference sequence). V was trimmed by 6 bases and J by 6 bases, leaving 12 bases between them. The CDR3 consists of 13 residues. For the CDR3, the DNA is TGTGCCAGCAGCTCCCGACGGGCCAATGAGCAGTTCTTC. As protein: CASSSRRANEQFF.

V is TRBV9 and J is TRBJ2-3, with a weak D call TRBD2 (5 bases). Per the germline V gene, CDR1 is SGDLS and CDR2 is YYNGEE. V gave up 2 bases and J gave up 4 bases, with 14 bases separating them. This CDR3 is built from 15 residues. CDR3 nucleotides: TGTGCCAGCAGCGTGGACTCCCGGTCCCCAGATACGCAGTATTTT. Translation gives CASSVDSRSPDTQYF.

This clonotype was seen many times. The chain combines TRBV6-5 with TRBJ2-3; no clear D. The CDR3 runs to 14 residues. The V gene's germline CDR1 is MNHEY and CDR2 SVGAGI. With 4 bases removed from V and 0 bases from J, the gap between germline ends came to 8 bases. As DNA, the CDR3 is TGTGCCAGCAGTTTCGCAGCCAGCACAGATACGCAGTATTTT. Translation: CASSFAASTDTQYF.

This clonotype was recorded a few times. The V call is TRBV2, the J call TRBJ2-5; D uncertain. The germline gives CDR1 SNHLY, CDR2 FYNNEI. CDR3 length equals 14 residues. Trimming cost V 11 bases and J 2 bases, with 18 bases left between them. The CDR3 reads CASSAASNQETQYF. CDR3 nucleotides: TGTGCCTCCTCAGCAGCTAGTAATCAAGAGACCCAGTACTTC.

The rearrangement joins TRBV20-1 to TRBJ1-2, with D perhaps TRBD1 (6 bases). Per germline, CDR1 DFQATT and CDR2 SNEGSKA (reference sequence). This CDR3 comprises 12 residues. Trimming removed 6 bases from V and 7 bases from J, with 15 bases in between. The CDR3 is CSAGGPGAGYTF. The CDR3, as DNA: TGCAGTGCGGGGGGTCCAGGGGCTGGCTACACCTTC.

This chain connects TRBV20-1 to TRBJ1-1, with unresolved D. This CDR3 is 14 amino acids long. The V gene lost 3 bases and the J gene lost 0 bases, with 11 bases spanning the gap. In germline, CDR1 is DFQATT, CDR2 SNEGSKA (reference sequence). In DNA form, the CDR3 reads TGCAGTGCTAGTCCCGGGCGCATGAACACTGAAGCTTTCTTT. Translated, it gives CSASPGRMNTEAFF.

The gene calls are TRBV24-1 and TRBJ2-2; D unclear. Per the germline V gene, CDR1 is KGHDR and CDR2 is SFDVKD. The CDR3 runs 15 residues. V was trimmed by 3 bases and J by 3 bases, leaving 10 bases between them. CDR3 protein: CATSDRYTDTGELFF. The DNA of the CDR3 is TGTGCCACCAGTGATAGATATACGGACACCGGGGAGCTGTTTTTT.

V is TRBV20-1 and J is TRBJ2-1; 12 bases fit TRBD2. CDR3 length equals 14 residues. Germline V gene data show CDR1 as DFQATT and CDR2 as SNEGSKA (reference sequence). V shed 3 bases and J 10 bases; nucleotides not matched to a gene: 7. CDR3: CSASASGRAGEQFF. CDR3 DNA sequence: TGCAGTGCTAGTGCTAGCGGGAGGGCCGGGGAGCAGTTCTTC.